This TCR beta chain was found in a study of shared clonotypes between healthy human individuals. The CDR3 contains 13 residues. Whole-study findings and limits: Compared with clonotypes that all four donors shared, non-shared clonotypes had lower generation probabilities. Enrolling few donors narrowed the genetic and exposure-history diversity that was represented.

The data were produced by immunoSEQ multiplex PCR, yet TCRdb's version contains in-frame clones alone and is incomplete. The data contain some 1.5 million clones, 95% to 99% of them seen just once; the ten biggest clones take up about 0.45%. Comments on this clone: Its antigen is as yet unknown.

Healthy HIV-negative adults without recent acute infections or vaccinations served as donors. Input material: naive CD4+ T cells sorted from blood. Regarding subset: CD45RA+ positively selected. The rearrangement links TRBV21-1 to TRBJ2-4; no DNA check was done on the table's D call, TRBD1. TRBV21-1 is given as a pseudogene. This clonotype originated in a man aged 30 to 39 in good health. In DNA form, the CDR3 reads TGTGCCAGCGGGTGGGGACAGAAAAACATTCAGTACTTC. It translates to CASGWGQKNIQYF.